The rows below give T cell receptor beta chains drawn from one sample of a study of follicular helper T cells after annual influenza vaccination. Sequenced by immunoSEQ multiplex PCR; TCRdb stores in-frame clones only, minus some. In the table there are 9,900 or so clones, roughly four fifths of which are singletons. The material was CXCR5- memory CD4+ T cells sorted from blood, obtained 7 days after influenza vaccination. These receptors came from an adult who received the influenza vaccine. Both conserved end residues are part of each CDR3. The D gene is left open where the match is weak. Clone size is not always given. Where it is, it says once, few, many or a class for expanded clones.

J gene,D gene,clone size,V gene,CDR3 protein,CDR3 DNA
TRBJ1-4,.,.,TRBV6-6,CASRLSGTHETPGTF,TGTGCCAGCAGACTATCCGGGACGCACGAAACCCCCGGGACTTTT
TRBJ1-1,.,.,TRBV28,CASSPTRQGTEAFF,TGTGCCAGCAGTCCCACACGTCAGGGGACTGAAGCTTTCTTT
TRBJ1-2,.,.,TRBV6-1,CASSTQNYGYTF,TGTGCCAGCTCGACACAGAACTATGGCTACACCTTC
TRBJ1-3,.,once,TRBV18,CASSPGAEGNTIYF,TGTGCCAGCTCCCCCGGAGCGGAAGGAAACACCATATATTTT
TRBJ2-2,.,.,TRBV5-1,CASKSTTANTGELFF,TGCGCCAGCAAGTCCACGACAGCGAACACCGGGGAGCTGTTTTTT
TRBJ2-6,TRBD1,.,TRBV19,CASSPPGQGPSGANVLTF,TGTGCCAGTAGTCCCCCCGGACAGGGCCCCTCTGGGGCCAACGTCCTGACTTTC
TRBJ2-7,TRBD2,.,TRBV28,CASRRKTSGGRYEQYF,TGTGCCAGTAGAAGAAAGACTAGCGGAGGGAGATACGAGCAGTACTTC
TRBJ1-5,TRBD1,.,TRBV23-1,CASSQRVRDRGQYQPQHF,TGCGCCAGCAGTCAGAGAGTCCGGGACAGGGGGCAATATCAGCCCCAGCATTTT
TRBJ1-2,.,once,TRBV25-1,CENEIYGYTF,TGTGAGAACGAGATCTATGGCTACACCTTC
TRBJ1-4,.,.,TRBV6-6,CASSYPGAANEKLFF,TGTGCCAGCAGTTACCCAGGGGCAGCTAATGAAAAACTGTTTTTT
TRBJ2-1,.,.,TRBV15,CATSRDHGSSSYNEQFF,TGTGCCACCAGCAGAGATCATGGGTCCAGCTCCTACAATGAGCAGTTCTTC
TRBJ2-2,TRBD1,few,TRBV10-3,CAISGGTGSRTGELFF,TGTGCCATCAGTGGAGGGACAGGGTCTAGGACCGGGGAGCTGTTTTTT
TRBJ1-5,.,.,TRBV7-9,CASSQTEWGPQHF,TGTGCCAGCAGCCAGACAGAATGGGGGCCCCAGCATTTT
TRBJ2-5,TRBD1,.,TRBV27,CASGIQGASEETQYF,TGTGCCAGCGGAATACAGGGGGCTAGCGAAGAGACCCAGTACTTC
TRBJ2-3,.,.,TRBV18,CASSPRGESDTQYF,TGTGCCAGCTCACCACGGGGGGAGTCAGATACGCAGTATTTT
TRBJ2-1,.,.,TRBV7-9,CASSLGTYNEQFF,TGTGCCAGCAGCTTAGGGACATACAATGAGCAGTTCTTC
TRBJ2-3,TRBD2,.,TRBV7-2,CASSPRGRDTQYF,TGTGCCAGCAGCCCGCGGGGGAGAGATACGCAGTATTTT
TRBJ1-3,.,.,TRBV19,CASGQQGRNTIYF,TGTGCCAGCGGACAGCAAGGCCGAAACACCATATATTTT
TRBJ2-2,.,.,TRBV11-3,CASSLGPKTGELFF,TGTGCCAGCAGCTTAGGGCCAAAAACCGGGGAGCTGTTTTTT
TRBJ1-2,.,few,TRBV6-1,CASSEVANYGYTF,TGTGCCAGCAGTGAAGTAGCTAACTATGGCTACACCTTC
TRBJ1-1,.,.,TRBV6-1,CASSVSRNTEAFF,TGTGCCAGCAGTGTGTCCAGGAACACTGAAGCTTTCTTT
TRBJ2-3,TRBD2,.,TRBV29-1,CSVKLAGGTDTQYF,TGCAGCGTCAAACTAGCGGGGGGCACAGATACGCAGTATTTT
TRBJ2-3,.,.,TRBV20-1,CSAVKDTQYF,TGCAGTGCTGTAAAAGATACGCAGTATTTT
TRBJ1-3,.,.,TRBV28,CASSQQGNTIYF,TGTGCCAGCAGTCAACAGGGAAACACCATATATTTT
TRBJ1-6,.,.,TRBV7-2,CASSSLDRGTSLHF,TGTGCCAGCAGCTCCCTCGACCGTGGGACGTCCCTCCACTTT
TRBJ2-1,TRBD2,once,TRBV28,CASSQTSGRGNEQFF,TGTGCCAGCAGTCAGACTAGCGGGAGGGGGAATGAGCAGTTCTTC
TRBJ2-3,TRBD2,.,TRBV7-2,CASSLGWLAGADTQYF,TGTGCCAGCAGCTTAGGATGGCTAGCGGGAGCAGATACGCAGTATTTT
TRBJ1-6,.,.,TRBV19,CASSKNSPLHF,TGTGCCAGTAGTAAGAATTCACCCCTCCACTTT
TRBJ1-1,.,.,TRBV11-2,CASSWSRGDGTFF,TGTGCCAGCAGCTGGAGCCGGGGCGACGGGACTTTCTTT
TRBJ2-5,.,.,TRBV5-4,CAFTLPGVQETQYF,TGTGCCTTCACACTCCCGGGGGTCCAAGAGACCCAGTACTTC
TRBJ1-1,.,.,TRBV28,CAARQEPNTEAFF,TGTGCCGCCCGACAGGAGCCAAACACTGAAGCTTTCTTT
TRBJ1-3,.,.,TRBV6-1,CASSEKGLTSSGNTIYF,TGTGCCAGCAGTGAAAAGGGACTGACGAGCTCTGGAAACACCATATATTTT
TRBJ1-5,.,.,TRBV19,CASSARLGRNQPQHF,TGTGCCAGTAGTGCGCGCCTGGGTAGGAATCAGCCCCAGCATTTT
TRBJ1-1,.,.,TRBV28,CASSSGTFGGTEAFF,TGTGCCAGCAGTAGTGGGACATTTGGGGGCACTGAAGCTTTCTTT
TRBJ1-1,TRBD1,once,TRBV2,CASSRTGVNTEAFF,TGTGCCAGCAGTCGGACAGGGGTGAACACTGAAGCTTTCTTT
TRBJ1-1,TRBD1,.,TRBV7-2,CASTLQGANTEAFF,TGTGCCAGCACCTTACAGGGGGCGAACACTGAAGCTTTCTTT
TRBJ2-7,.,.,TRBV11-2,CASSLGDSFNEQYF,TGTGCCAGCAGCTTAGGGGACTCATTTAACGAGCAGTACTTC
TRBJ2-1,.,.,TRBV28,CASSPDGYNEQFF,TGTGCCAGCAGCCCGGACGGCTACAATGAGCAGTTCTTC
TRBJ2-3,.,.,TRBV11-2,CASSTVEGYTQYF,TGTGCCAGCAGCACCGTGGAAGGTTATACGCAGTATTTT